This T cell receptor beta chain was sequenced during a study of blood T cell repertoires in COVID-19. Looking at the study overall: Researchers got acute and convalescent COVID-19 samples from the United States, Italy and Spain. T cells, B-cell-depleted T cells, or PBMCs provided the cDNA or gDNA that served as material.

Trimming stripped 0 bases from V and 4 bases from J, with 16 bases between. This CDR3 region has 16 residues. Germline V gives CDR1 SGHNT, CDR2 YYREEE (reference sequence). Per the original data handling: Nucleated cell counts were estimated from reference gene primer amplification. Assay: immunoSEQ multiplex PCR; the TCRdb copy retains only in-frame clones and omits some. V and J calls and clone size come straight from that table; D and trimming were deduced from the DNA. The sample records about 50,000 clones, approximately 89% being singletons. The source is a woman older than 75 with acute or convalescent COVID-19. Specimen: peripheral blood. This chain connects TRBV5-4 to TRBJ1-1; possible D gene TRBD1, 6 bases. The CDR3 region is CASSLATGGPSTEAFF. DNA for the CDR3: TGTGCCAGCAGCTTGGCCACCGGGGGGCCCTCCACTGAAGCTTTCTTT.